This record covers a single TCR beta chain. Its specificity is not known. CDR3 length: 14 residues. Trimming took off 4 bases at V and 1 base at J, with 11 bases between the two ends. The V gene's germline CDR1 is SGHRS and CDR2 YFSETQ. This record comes from a study of CD8+ T cells in alopecia areata. Study details: Treated patients received oral tofacitinib, 5 to 10 mg twice daily. Dosing spanned 6 to 18 months on tofacitinib, then 6 months off drug.

Whole-study findings and limits: Lesional scalp displayed greater clonality than normal scalp, most notably in alopecia totalis/universalis.

Isolated RNA was reverse transcribed into cDNA used as the sequencing template. The protocol was immunoSEQ multiplex PCR, while the TCRdb copy is restricted to in-frame clones and leaves out a portion. Among 100,000 to 150,000 clones listed, 58% were seen once. The rearrangement joins TRBV5-1 to TRBJ1-1, with D tentatively TRBD1 (5 bases). This TCR derives from a human donor with alopecia areata. Specimen: CD4+ T cells sorted from blood, collected at week 0. The CDR3, as DNA: TGCGCCAGCAGCCCAGGGCGGGGGAACACTGAAGCTTTCTTT. Its protein is CASSPGRGNTEAFF.